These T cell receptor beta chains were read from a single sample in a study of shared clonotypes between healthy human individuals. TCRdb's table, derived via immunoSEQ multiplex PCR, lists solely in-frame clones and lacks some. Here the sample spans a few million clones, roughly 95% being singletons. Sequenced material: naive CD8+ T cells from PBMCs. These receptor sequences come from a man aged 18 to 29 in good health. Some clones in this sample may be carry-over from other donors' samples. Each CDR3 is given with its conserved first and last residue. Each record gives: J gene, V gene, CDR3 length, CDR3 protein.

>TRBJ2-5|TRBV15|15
CATSGGQGVMLTQYF
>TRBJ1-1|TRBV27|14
CASSYRDKNTEAFF
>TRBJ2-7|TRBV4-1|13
CASSRVTGYEQYF
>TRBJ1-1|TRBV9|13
CASSVAWGPEAFF
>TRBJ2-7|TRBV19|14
CASSPRGSSYEQYF
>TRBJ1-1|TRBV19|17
CASSISSVVRLNTEAFF
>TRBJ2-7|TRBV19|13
CASASGRFYEQYF
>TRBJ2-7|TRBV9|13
CASSGTDSYEQYF
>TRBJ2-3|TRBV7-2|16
CASSFVPGPSTDTQYF
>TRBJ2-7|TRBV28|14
CASSGRVSSYEQYF
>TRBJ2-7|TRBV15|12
CATSREAYEQYF
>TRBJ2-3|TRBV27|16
CASSLSGRPPTDTQYF
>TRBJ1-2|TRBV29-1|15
CSVKPEDPGDYGYTF
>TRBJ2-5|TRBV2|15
CASKQGWAIQETQYF
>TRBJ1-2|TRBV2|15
CASREDTQINYGYTF
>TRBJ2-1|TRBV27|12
CASMDGGQGIFF
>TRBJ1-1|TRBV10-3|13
CAIRTGRNTEAFF
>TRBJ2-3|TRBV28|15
CASSLRDDGTDTQYF
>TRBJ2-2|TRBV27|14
CASSLYGNTGELFF
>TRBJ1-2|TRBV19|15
CASSIKRAANYGYTF
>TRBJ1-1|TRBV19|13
CASSMTGWTEAFF
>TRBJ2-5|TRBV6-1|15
CASSEDRGPYETQYF
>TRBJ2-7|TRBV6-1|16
CASSEDGPLGPGEQYF
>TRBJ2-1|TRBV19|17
CASSMKNLAGGVNEQFF
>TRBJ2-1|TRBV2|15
CASSVEPGSYNEQFF
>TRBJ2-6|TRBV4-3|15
CASSQVMFGANVLTF
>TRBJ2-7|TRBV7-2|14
CASNLNREIHEQYF
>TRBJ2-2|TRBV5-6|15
CASGGAAANTGELFF
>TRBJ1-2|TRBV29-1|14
CSVDRQGAHNGYTF
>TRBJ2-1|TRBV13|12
CASSLRPSEQFF
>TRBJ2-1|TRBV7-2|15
CASSTRDQSYNEQFF
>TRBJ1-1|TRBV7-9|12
CASSSGQTEAFF
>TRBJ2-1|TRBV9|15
CASSVVGWTKNEQFF
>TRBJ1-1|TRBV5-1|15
CASSLVNSMNTEAFF
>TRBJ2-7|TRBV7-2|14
CASSSSGRASAQYF
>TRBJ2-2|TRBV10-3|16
CAIRSGTSGTDGELFF
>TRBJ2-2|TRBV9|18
CASSDGLAHRPNTGELFF
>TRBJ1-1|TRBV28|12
CASSLMSAEAFF
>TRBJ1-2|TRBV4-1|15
CASSQGGDHNYGYTF
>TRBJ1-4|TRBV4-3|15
CASSQGTGVGEKLFF
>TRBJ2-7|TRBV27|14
CASAPATGGYEQYF
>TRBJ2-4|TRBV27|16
CASSLVGGLAKNIQYF
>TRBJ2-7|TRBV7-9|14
CASSLVGPVYEQYF
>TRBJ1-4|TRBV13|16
CASSGGQGTPREKLFF
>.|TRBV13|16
CASSLGRRPPSYEQYF
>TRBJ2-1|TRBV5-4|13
CASSLFSYNEQFF